This is a list of T cell receptor beta chains from one sample in a study of regulatory T cells in long-lasting Graves disease. TCRdb redid the calling of the multiplex PCR reads with MiXCR, one entry per CDR3 protein. The data hold roughly 430,000 distinct CDR3 sequences, with roughly 15% observed a single time. These data were also filed under a second study, of T cells in Graves' hyperthyroidism and ophthalmopathy.

The sample in question was peripheral blood mononuclear cells (PBMCs), obtained at new diagnosis, from a patient treated with antithyroid drugs. The receptors were sampled from a woman aged 25 to 45 with Graves disease. Each CDR3 is given with its conserved first and last residue.

V gene	CDR3 length	J gene	CDR3 protein
TRBV28	14	TRBJ2-3	CASGGGSGTDTQYF
TRBV2	12	TRBJ2-1	CASSWTPSEQFF
TRBV7-2	16	TRBJ1-3	CASSQDGWQGRNTIYF
TRBV6-1	18	TRBJ1-2	CASSHNNPGQGHNYGYTF
TRBV28	17	TRBJ1-5	CASLTGGSLSGNQPQHF
TRBV7-9	16	TRBJ2-7	CASSTEAGQGFYEQYF
TRBV30	14	TRBJ2-7	CAWSSGEGVYEQYF
TRBV6-2/TRBV6-3	18	TRBJ2-4	CASSYSRGLAGGPNIQYF
TRBV27	16	TRBJ2-1	CASSLSPGTYYNEQFF
TRBV20-1	15	TRBJ1-5	CSARDLGGRDQPQHF
TRBV4-1	16	TRBJ2-1	CASSRWTSDRFDEQFF
TRBV11-2	14	TRBJ2-1	CASSLPSVDNEQFF
TRBV2	15	TRBJ2-2	CASSEEGVETGELFF
TRBV3-1	16	TRBJ2-1	CASSPPGLGGYNEQFF
TRBV29-1	16	TRBJ2-7	CSVEDANGQGTYEQYF
TRBV28	16	TRBJ1-2	CASSLGGGGYAYGYTF
TRBV29-1	15	TRBJ2-1	CSVEDRGDRVNEQFF
TRBV28	11	TRBJ2-1	CASSWDNEQFF
TRBV20-1	14	TRBJ1-1	CSEYPGGLNTEAFF
TRBV10-2	13	TRBJ2-5	CASKTGGRETQYF
TRBV7-2	18	TRBJ1-3	CASSLFRWGQDSGNTIYF
TRBV20-1	11	TRBJ2-3	CSASPTDTQYF
TRBV3-1	14	TRBJ2-7	CASSQAVTTYEQYF
TRBV19	15	TRBJ2-7	CASRFGTSRRYEQYF
TRBV7-2	13	TRBJ2-3	CASALRTVETQYF
TRBV12-3/TRBV12-4	15	TRBJ1-2	CASKPGQPDAYGYTF
TRBV7-2	15	TRBJ2-7	CASSLGGAPSYEQYF
TRBV29-1	13	TRBJ2-4	CSVLAGAKNIQYF
TRBV18	15	TRBJ1-4	CASSPSPGTNEKLFF
TRBV29-1	14	TRBJ1-4	CSVKTGNLNEKLFF
TRBV6-1	17	TRBJ2-3	CASSGTSGRSLVDTQYF